This passage covers 3 T cell receptor beta chains from one sample sequenced in a study of response to subunit inactivated influenza vaccine. TCRdb fed the RT-PCR reads into MiXCR, producing one record per CDR3 protein. The sample lists 530,000 or so distinct CDR3 sequences, 14% occurring once. The sequencing here drew on PBMCs from blood, taken about 11 days after vaccination. The source is a man aged 45-65 years who received an inactivated influenza vaccine.

Many counts were recorded for this clonotype. CDR3 sequence reads: CASSATSGGTDTQYF. CDR3 DNA: TGTGCCAGCAGCGCAACTAGCGGGGGTACAGATACGCAGTATTTT. The genes are TRBV9 and TRBJ2-3, with TRBD2 matching over 11 bases. The length of the CDR3 is 15 residues. The V and J ends lost 3 bases and 3 bases, in that order; junction bases with no gene match: 3. CDR1 and CDR2 from the germline V gene are SGDLS and YYNGEE.

This clonotype was found a few times. The chain recombines TRBV5-1 with TRBJ2-5; D is undetermined. Trimming pared 1 base from V and 4 bases from J, leaving 14 bases between. Germline assignment: CDR1 SGHRS and CDR2 YFSETQ. The CDR3 has 15 residues. The CDR3 region is CASSLNDPVVETQYF. The CDR3 DNA follows: TGCGCCAGCAGCTTGAATGACCCGGTGGTAGAGACCCAGTACTTC.

The V and J genes are TRBV10-3 and TRBJ2-7, with 7 bases aligning to TRBD2. The J segment lost 5 bases and the V segment lost 0 bases, leaving 7 bases of the junction unmatched. Per germline, CDR1 ENHRY and CDR2 SYGVKD. The CDR3 runs 15 residues. CDR3 DNA: TGTGCCATCAGTGAGTCGGGGGGGGATATCGACGAGCAGTACTTC. Its protein is CAISESGGDIDEQYF.